The 16 T cell receptor beta chains below were found in one sample sequenced in a study of monozygotic twins with inflammatory bowel disease. From its re-call of the 5' RACE reads, TCRdb lists each CDR3 protein once, without DNA. This table holds some 400,000 distinct CDR3 sequences. The specimen sequenced was blood. Receptor source: a human donor with ulcerative colitis or Crohn's disease, or a healthy co-twin of an affected twin (not recorded which).

The V and J genes are TRBV12-3 or TRBV12-4 and TRBJ2-7. The CDR3 runs 13 residues. The CDR3 reads CASSLNSAYEQYF.

The genes are TRBV6-2 or TRBV6-3 and TRBJ1-1; TCRdb names TRBD1, which stays unverified in the absence of DNA. The CDR3 consists of 14 residues. Germline CDR1 is MNHEY and CDR2 is SVGEGT. CDR3 amino acids: CASSFAGGKDEAFF.

The chain employs TRBV5-1 and TRBJ1-4; TCRdb's assignment of TRBD1 cannot be checked, as there is no DNA. This CDR3 region has 15 residues. Germline V gene lookup returns CDR1 SGHRS and CDR2 YFSETQ. CDR3 in amino acids: CASSLSRGLSEKLFF.

The CDR3 spells CASSQGTGSEKLFF. The chain links TRBV18 to TRBJ1-4; TCRdb's D gene call, TRBD1, goes unchecked for lack of DNA. Germline values: CDR1 KGHSH, CDR2 LQKENI. The CDR3 totals 14 residues. The variable domain in full, completed from reference TRBV18 and TRBJ1-4, reads NAGVMQNPRHLVRRRGQEARLRCSPMKGHSHVYWYRQLPEEGLKFMVYLQKENIIDESGMPKERFSAEFPKEGPSILRIQQVVRGDSAAYFCASSQGTGSEKLFFGSGTQLSVL.

The J gene is TRBJ2-7, the V gene TRBV7-6. Germline CDR1 reads SGHVS; CDR2 reads FNYEAQ. The CDR3 covers 13 residues. CDR3 amino acids: CASSQHSSYEQYF.

V and J are TRBV27 and TRBJ2-2; TCRdb designates TRBD2, a call that cannot be tested without DNA. The CDR3 consists of 15 residues. Germline V CDR1 and CDR2: MNHEY, SMNVEV (reference sequence). CDR3 residues: CASSLYGGRAGELFF.

J is TRBJ1-1 and V is TRBV20-1. Germline CDR1 DFQATT, CDR2 SNEGSKA (reference sequence). The CDR3 length is 12 residues. The CDR3 loop reads CSARGRHTTAFF.

The gene calls are TRBV30 and TRBJ2-2. Per the germline V gene, CDR1 is GTSNPN and CDR2 is SVGIG (reference sequence). The CDR3 is made up of 14 amino acids. CDR3 residues: CAWSVFSAAGELFF.

The J gene is TRBJ2-7, the V gene TRBV29-1; TCRdb gives TRBD1 as the D gene, but with no DNA this cannot be confirmed. Germline V gene sequence: CDR1 SQVTM, CDR2 ANQGSEA. The CDR3 loop spans 12 amino acids. This CDR3 reads CSVRRQGGEQYF.

This chain uses TRBV3-1 with TRBJ2-1; the TCRdb D gene call, TRBD2, has no DNA to confirm it. Germline V CDR1 and CDR2: LGHDT, YNNKEL (reference sequence). The CDR3 is made up of 15 amino acids. The CDR3 is CASSQTSGGHNEQFF.

This chain joins TRBV6-4 and TRBJ2-7; TCRdb returns TRBD1, unconfirmable since there is no DNA. The CDR3 consists of 13 residues. CDR1 MRHNA and CDR2 SNTAGT come from the germline V gene. The CDR3 sequence is CASSPVRVYEQYF.

V is TRBV15 and J is TRBJ1-2; TCRdb gives TRBD1 as the D gene, but with no DNA this cannot be confirmed. CDR1 LNHNV and CDR2 YYDKDF come from the germline V gene (reference sequence). This CDR3 has 13 amino acids. Here the CDR3 reads CATSGQGYYGYTF. Looking up the rest from reference TRBV15 and TRBJ1-2 gives the full variable domain: DAMVIQNPRYQVTQFGKPVTLSCSQTLNHNVMYWYQQKSSQAPKLLFHYYDKDFNNEADTPDNFQSRRPNTSFCFLDIRSPGLGDTAMYLCATSGQGYYGYTFGSGTRLTVV.

V usage is TRBV10-3 and J usage is TRBJ2-3; TCRdb's assignment of TRBD2 cannot be checked, as there is no DNA. Germline V gives CDR1 ENHRY, CDR2 SYGVKD. This CDR3 is built from 17 residues. The CDR3 protein is CAIRRTSGGSSTDTQYF.

V is TRBV18 and J is TRBJ2-7; the D call of TRBD2 rests on TCRdb alone, since no DNA is present to check it. Germline lookup yields CDR1 KGHSH and CDR2 LQKENI. The CDR3 contains 16 residues. CDR3 sequence: CASSPNRVAGAYEQYF.

The chain recombines TRBV20-1 with TRBJ2-5; TCRdb's D call of TRBD2 is untestable without DNA. The CDR3 sequence is 14 residues long. CDR1 and CDR2 (germline): DFQATT, SNEGSKA (reference sequence). The CDR3 protein is CSATLAGGVETQYF.

The chain couples TRBV5-5 to TRBJ2-7. CDR1 and CDR2 from the germline V gene are SGHKS and YYEKEE (reference sequence). The CDR3 extends over 15 amino acids. CDR3 region: CASSLVGEAAYEQYF.